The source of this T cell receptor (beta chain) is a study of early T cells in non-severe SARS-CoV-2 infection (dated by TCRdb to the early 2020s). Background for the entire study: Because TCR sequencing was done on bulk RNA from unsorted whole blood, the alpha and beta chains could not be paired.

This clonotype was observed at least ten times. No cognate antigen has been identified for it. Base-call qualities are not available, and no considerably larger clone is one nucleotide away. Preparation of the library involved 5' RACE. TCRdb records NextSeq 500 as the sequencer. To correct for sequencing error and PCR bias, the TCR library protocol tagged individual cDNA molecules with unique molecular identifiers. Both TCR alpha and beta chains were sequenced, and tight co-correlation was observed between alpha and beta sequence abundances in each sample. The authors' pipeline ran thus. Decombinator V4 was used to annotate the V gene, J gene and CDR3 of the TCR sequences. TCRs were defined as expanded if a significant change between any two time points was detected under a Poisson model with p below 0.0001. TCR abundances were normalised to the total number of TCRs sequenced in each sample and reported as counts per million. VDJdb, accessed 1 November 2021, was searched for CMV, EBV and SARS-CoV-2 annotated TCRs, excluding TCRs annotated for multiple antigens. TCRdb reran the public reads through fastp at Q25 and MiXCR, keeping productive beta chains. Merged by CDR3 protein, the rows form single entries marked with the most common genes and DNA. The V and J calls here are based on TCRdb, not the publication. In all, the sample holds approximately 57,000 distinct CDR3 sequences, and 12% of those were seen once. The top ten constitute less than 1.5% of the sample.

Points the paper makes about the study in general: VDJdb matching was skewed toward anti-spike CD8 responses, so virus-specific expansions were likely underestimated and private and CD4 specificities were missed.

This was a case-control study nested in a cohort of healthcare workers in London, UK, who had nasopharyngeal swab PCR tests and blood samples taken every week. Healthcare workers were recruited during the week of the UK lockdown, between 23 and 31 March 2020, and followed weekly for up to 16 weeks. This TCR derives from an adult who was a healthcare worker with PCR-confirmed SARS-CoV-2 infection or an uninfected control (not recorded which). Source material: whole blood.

The DNA reads as follows: TGTGCCAGCAGCGTAGGGGAGACTAGTCTTTTTCTTGAGCAGTTCTTC. This yields the protein CASSVGETSLFLEQFF. This receptor chain uses TRBV9 and TRBJ2-1; a weak D assignment points to TRBD2 (6 bases agree). The germline V gene specifies SGDLS as CDR1 and YYNGEE as CDR2. Taken from cysteine to phenylalanine, the CDR3 has 16 residues. Left in the record is the CDR3 DNA by itself, 48 bases read in frame from the first base. V loses 0 bases, J loses 9 bases, and the germline ends lie 19 bases apart.